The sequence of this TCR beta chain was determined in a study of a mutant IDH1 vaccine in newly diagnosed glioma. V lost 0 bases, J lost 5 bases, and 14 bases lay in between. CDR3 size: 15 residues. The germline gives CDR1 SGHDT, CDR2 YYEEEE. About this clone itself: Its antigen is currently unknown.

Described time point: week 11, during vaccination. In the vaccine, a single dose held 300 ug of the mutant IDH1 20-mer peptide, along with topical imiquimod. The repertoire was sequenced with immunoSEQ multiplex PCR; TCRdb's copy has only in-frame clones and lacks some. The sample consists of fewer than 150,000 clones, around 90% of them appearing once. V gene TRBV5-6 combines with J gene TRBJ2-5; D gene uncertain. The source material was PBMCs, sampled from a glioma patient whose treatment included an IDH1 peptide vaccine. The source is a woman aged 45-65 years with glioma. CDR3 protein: CASSLVGSRRETQYF. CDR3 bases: TGTGCCAGCAGCTTGGTAGGGTCCCGCAGGGAGACCCAGTACTTC.